A single sample is the source of the 17 T cell receptor beta chains below, sequenced in a study of CD8 T cells in ankylosing spondylitis (dated by TCRdb to 2016 to 2017). The library came from 5' RACE. For sequencing, an Illumina HiSeq 2500 was employed. TCRdb took the public reads, trimmed them with fastp at Q25, ran MiXCR for clone calling and kept in-frame beta chains. One record per CDR3 amino acid sequence lists the most common genes and DNA. For this sample there are a few hundred thousand distinct CDR3 sequences; more than 20% appear just once. The top ten clonotypes cover about an eighth of the sample. Material: blood, either unsorted or a sorted T cell fraction (not recorded which). The receptors derive from a male donor with ankylosing spondylitis or in good health (not recorded which).

The chain recombines TRBV6-4 with TRBJ2-7; D gene uncertain. Germline V gene sequence: CDR1 MRHNA, CDR2 SNTAGT. Trimming removed 0 bases at V and 6 bases at J, with 12 bases between. This CDR3 has 14 residues. The DNA of the CDR3 is TGTGCCAGCAGTGACTCGAGTAATCATGGCGAGCAGTACTTC. Residues: CASSDSSNHGEQYF.

The CDR3 reads CSARDDRMNTGELFF. CDR3 DNA: TGCAGTGCTAGAGACGACAGGATGAACACCGGGGAGCTGTTTTTT. The V gene is TRBV20-1, the J gene TRBJ2-2; D perhaps matches TRBD1 (6 bases). This CDR3 region has 15 residues. V gave up 0 bases and J gave up 1 base, with 9 bases separating them. The germline V gene has CDR1 DFQATT and CDR2 SNEGSKA (reference sequence).

A few counts support this clonotype. The chain combines TRBV6-2 or TRBV6-3 with TRBJ2-1; TRBD2 matches at 7 bases. This CDR3 has 15 amino acids. The ends lost 2 bases at V and 3 bases at J; junction bases unmatched: 4. Per the germline V gene, CDR1 is MNHEY and CDR2 is SVGEGT. The CDR3 loop is CASSYREVLYNEQFF. CDR3 bases: TGTGCCAGCAGTTACCGGGAGGTCCTCTACAATGAGCAGTTCTTC.

Only a few counts were recorded for this clonotype. The V call is TRBV5-1, the J call TRBJ1-1, with TRBD1 identical over 10 bases. Germline CDR1 and CDR2: SGHRS and YFSETQ. V was clipped by 4 bases and J by 10 bases; unmatched bases: 10. CDR3 length: 14 residues. In DNA, the CDR3 is TGCGCCAGCAGCCCAACCGGGACAGGGGATGGAGCTTTCTTT. This translates into CASSPTGTGDGAFF.

This clonotype has a handful of counts. The V call is TRBV5-1, the J call TRBJ2-2, with D maybe TRBD2 (7 bases). The V gene lost 4 bases and the J gene lost 5 bases, with 18 bases spanning the gap. Germline V gene lookup returns CDR1 SGHRS and CDR2 YFSETQ. The CDR3 is made up of 16 amino acids. This chain's CDR3 is CASSLTGGAWTGELFF. Written as DNA, the CDR3 is TGCGCCAGCAGCCTCACGGGGGGCGCTTGGACCGGGGAGCTGTTTTTT.

This clonotype was observed a few times. Here the CDR3 reads CASSELRFSYNEQFF. Written as DNA, the CDR3 is TGTGCCAGCAGTGAATTGCGGTTCTCCTACAATGAGCAGTTCTTC. V and J are TRBV6-1 and TRBJ2-1; D uncertain. The V end lost 2 bases, the J end lost 0 bases, and 8 bases lay between the germline ends. Germline V gene data show CDR1 as MNHNS and CDR2 as SASEGT. The CDR3 has 15 amino acids.

V gene TRBV7-6 combines with J gene TRBJ2-3; D may be TRBD1 (6 bases). Germline V gene data show CDR1 as SGHVS and CDR2 as FNYEAQ. The length of the CDR3 is 15 residues. Trimming took off 5 bases at V and 0 bases at J, with 12 bases between the two ends. CDR3 loop: CASSRTDASTDTQYF. The DNA for the CDR3 is TGTGCCAGCAGCCGGACAGATGCGAGCACAGATACGCAGTATTTT.

The chain uses TRBV5-5 and TRBJ2-7, with D perhaps TRBD2 (5 bases). Trimming took off 4 bases at V and 3 bases at J, with 14 bases between the two ends. Germline-derived CDR1 and CDR2 are SGHKS and YYEKEE (reference sequence). This CDR3 has 14 residues. The CDR3 is CASSDTRDFYEQYF. The CDR3 nucleotides are TGTGCCAGCAGCGACACACGGGATTTCTACGAGCAGTACTTC. The full variable domain, with the rest looked up from reference TRBV5-5 and TRBJ2-7, is DAGVTQSPTHLIKTRGQQVTLRCSPISGHKSVSWYQQVLGQGPQFIFQYYEKEERGRGNFPDRFSARQFPNYSSELNVNALLLGDSALYLCASSDTRDFYEQYFGPGTRLTVT.

This clonotype was found many times. CDR3 nucleotides: TGTGCCAGCAGGGGGTCAGGGACAGGGACCTACGAGCAGTACTTC. This translates into CASRGSGTGTYEQYF. The gene calls are TRBV7-9 and TRBJ2-7; 9 bases are a match to TRBD1. Per the germline V gene, CDR1 is SEHNR and CDR2 is FQNEAQ (reference sequence). The CDR3 is made up of 15 amino acids. V gave up 6 bases and J gave up 2 bases; unmatched junction bases: 8.

The chain links TRBV29-1 to TRBJ2-2; D unclear. Germline V CDR1 and CDR2: SQVTM, ANQGSEA. Deletions cut 4 bases from V and 0 bases from J, with 3 bases between. This CDR3 has 12 residues. The CDR3 DNA is TGCAGCGTTGTCACGAACACCGGGGAGCTGTTTTTT. It codes for CSVVTNTGELFF.

The genes are TRBV4-1 and TRBJ2-1, with TRBD2 matching over 10 bases. The CDR3 loop spans 13 amino acids. Trimming took 6 bases from V and 8 from J; bases not matched to a gene: 4. The germline CDR1 and CDR2 sequences are MGHRA and YSYEKL. The CDR3 bases are TGCGCCAGCAGGCCTAGCGGGGGCGATGAGCAGTTCTTC. It is translated as CASRPSGGDEQFF.

The sample holds many counts of this clonotype. V gene TRBV12-3 or TRBV12-4 combines with J gene TRBJ2-2; possible D gene TRBD2, 6 bases. Trimming pared 7 bases from V and 3 bases from J, leaving 21 bases between. CDR3 length: 17 residues. The CDR3 spells CASTSAVGEEYTGELFF. The CDR3 bases are TGTGCCAGCACCTCCGCCGTGGGGGAGGAGTACACCGGGGAGCTGTTTTTT.

The CDR3 DNA follows: TGTGCCAGCTCACCATGGAGCAGGGCTTACGAGCAGTACTTC. Translating it yields CASSPWSRAYEQYF. The rearrangement joins TRBV18 to TRBJ2-7; D might be TRBD1 (5 bases). The germline CDR1 and CDR2 sequences are KGHSH and LQKENI. The CDR3 totals 14 residues. V gave up 2 bases and J gave up 4 bases, with 12 bases separating them.

This clonotype appeared many times. The chain links TRBV12-3 or TRBV12-4 to TRBJ2-3; D is undetermined. V shed 2 bases and J shed 0 bases, with 12 bases lying between them. This CDR3 contains 16 residues. CDR3 sequence: CASSLLRPSSTDTQYF. The CDR3 nucleotides read TGTGCCAGCAGTTTATTACGGCCGTCAAGCACAGATACGCAGTATTTT.

The table lists this clonotype with many counts. The rearrangement uses TRBV12-3 or TRBV12-4 and TRBJ2-3, with D possibly TRBD1 on 5 matching bases. V was trimmed by 6 bases and J by 4 bases, leaving 20 bases between them. The CDR3 length is 16 residues. CDR3 coding DNA: TGTGCCAGCAGCCCCGCGGACACCGATTCTTCAGATACGCAGTATTTT. Protein product: CASSPADTDSSDTQYF.

There are a few counts of this clonotype. The chain is built from TRBV5-5 and TRBJ2-1; either TRBD1 or TRBD2 may fit D (6 bases each). With 1 base removed from V and 8 bases from J, the gap between germline ends came to 16 bases. The germline gives CDR1 SGHKS, CDR2 YYEKEE (reference sequence). The CDR3 is made up of 15 amino acids. The CDR3 spells CASSLSVYREDEQFF. The CDR3 nucleotides are TGTGCCAGCAGCTTGTCAGTGTACAGGGAGGATGAGCAGTTCTTC.

This clonotype was picked up a small number of times. As DNA, the CDR3 is TGCAGCGTTGGGGGAGAGACCCAGTACTTC. This codes for CSVGGETQYF. The V gene is TRBV29-1, the J gene TRBJ2-5; D gene ambiguous. Looked up from germline, CDR1 is SQVTM and CDR2 is ANQGSEA. Trimming cost V 4 bases and J 4 bases, with 4 bases left between them. The CDR3 length is 10 residues.